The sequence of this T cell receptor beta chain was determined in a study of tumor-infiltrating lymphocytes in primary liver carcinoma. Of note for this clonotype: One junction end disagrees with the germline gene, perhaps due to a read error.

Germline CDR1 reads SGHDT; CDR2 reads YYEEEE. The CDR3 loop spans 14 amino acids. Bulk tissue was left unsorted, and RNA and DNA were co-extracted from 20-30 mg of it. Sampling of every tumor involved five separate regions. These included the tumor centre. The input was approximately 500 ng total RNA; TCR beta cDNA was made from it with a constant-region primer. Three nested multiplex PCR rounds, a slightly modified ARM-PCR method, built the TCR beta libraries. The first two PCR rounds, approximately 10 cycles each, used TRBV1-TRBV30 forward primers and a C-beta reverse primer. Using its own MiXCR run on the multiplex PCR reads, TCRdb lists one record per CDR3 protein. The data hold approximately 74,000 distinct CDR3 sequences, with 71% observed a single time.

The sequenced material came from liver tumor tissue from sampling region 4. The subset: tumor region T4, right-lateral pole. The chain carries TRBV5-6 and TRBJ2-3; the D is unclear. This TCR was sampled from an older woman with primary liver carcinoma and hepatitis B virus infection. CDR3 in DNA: TGTGCCAGCAGCTTACTGGCGCCCGCAGATACGCAGTATTTC. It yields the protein CASSLLAPADTQYF.